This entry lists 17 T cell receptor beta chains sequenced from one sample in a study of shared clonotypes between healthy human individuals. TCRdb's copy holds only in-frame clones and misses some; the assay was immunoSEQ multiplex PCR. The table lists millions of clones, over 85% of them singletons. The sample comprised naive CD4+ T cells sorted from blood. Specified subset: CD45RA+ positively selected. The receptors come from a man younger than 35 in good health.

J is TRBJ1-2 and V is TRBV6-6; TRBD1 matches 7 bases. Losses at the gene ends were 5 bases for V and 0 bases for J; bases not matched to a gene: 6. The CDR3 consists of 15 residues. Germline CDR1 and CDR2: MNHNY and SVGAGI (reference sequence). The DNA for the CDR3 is TGTGCCAGCAGTCAGACAGGGTCTGCTAACTATGGCTACACCTTC. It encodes CASSQTGSANYGYTF.

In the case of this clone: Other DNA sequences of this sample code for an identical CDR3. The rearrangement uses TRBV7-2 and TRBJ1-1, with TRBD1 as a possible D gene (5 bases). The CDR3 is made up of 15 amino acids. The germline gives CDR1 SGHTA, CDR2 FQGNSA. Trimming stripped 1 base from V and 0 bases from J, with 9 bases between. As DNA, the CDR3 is TGTGCCAGCAGCTTAGGTGGGACGGTGAACACTGAAGCTTTCTTT. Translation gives CASSLGGTVNTEAFF.

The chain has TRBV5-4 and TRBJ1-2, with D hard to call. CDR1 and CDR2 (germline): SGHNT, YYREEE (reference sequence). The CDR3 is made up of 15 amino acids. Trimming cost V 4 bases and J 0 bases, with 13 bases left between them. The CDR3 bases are TGTGCCAGCAGCCCTGGGCAGGCCGCTAACTATGGCTACACCTTC. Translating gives CASSPGQAANYGYTF.

This CDR3 reads CASGLAGGFQETQYF. For the CDR3, the DNA is TGTGCCAGCGGACTAGCGGGAGGATTCCAAGAGACCCAGTACTTC. The V and J genes are TRBV5-4 and TRBJ2-5; 14 positions agree with TRBD2. V shed 7 bases and J 1 base; nucleotides not matched to a gene: 3. The CDR3 sequence is 15 residues long. Germline V gives CDR1 SGHNT, CDR2 YYREEE (reference sequence).

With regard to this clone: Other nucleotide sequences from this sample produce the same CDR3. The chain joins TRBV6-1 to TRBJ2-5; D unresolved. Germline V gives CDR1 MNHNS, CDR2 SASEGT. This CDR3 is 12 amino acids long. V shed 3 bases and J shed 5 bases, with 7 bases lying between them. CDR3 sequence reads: CASSELRETQYF. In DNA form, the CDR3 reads TGTGCCAGCAGTGAGCTTAGGGAGACCCAGTACTTC.

CDR3 amino acids: CASSYSQGSGANTIYF. DNA of the CDR3: TGTGCCAGCAGTTACTCACAGGGTTCAGGGGCGAACACCATATATTTT. V and J are TRBV6-5 and TRBJ1-3, with D possibly being TRBD1 (6 bases). The CDR3 has 16 amino acids. CDR1 and CDR2 from the germline V gene are MNHEY and SVGAGI. V lost 0 bases to trimming and J lost 7 bases, with 16 bases between them.

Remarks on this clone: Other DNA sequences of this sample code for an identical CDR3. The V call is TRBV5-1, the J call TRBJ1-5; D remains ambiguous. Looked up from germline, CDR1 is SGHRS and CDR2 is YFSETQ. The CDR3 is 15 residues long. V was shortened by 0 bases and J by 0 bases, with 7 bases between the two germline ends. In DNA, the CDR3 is TGCGCCAGCAGCTTGGAAGGAGGTAGCAATCAGCCCCAGCATTTT. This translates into CASSLEGGSNQPQHF.

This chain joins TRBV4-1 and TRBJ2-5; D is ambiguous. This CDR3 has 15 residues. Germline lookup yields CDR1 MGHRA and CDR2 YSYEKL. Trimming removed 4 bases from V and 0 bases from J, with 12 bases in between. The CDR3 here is CASSRLLSYQETQYF. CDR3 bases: TGCGCCAGCAGCCGGTTATTGTCCTACCAAGAGACCCAGTACTTC.

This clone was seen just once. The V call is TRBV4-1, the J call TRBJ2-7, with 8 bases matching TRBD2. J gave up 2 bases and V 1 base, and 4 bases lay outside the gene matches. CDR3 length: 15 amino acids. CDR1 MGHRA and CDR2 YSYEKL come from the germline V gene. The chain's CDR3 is CASSQVLAETYEQYF. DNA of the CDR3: TGCGCCAGCAGCCAAGTACTAGCGGAAACCTACGAGCAGTACTTC.

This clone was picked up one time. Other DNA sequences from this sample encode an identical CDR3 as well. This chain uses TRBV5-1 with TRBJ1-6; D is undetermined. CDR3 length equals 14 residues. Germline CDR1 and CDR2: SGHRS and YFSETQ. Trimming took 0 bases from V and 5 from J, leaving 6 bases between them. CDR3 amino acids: CASSLGQDNSPLHF. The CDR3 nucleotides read TGCGCCAGCAGCTTGGGACAAGATAATTCACCCCTCCACTTT.

This chain's CDR3 is CATSRDPAGYNEQFF. CDR3 nucleotide sequence: TGTGCCACCAGCAGGGACCCGGCGGGCTACAATGAGCAGTTCTTC. V usage is TRBV15 and J usage is TRBJ2-1, with TRBD2 as a possible D gene (5 bases). Germline V gene sequence: CDR1 LNHNV, CDR2 YYDKDF (reference sequence). The V end lost 3 bases, the J end lost 3 bases, and 12 bases lay between the germline ends. This CDR3 comprises 15 residues.

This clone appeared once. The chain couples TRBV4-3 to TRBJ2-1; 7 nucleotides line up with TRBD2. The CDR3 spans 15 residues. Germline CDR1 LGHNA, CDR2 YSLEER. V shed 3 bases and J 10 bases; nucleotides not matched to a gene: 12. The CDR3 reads CASSQDSGPLVEQFF. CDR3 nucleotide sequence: TGCGCCAGCAGCCAGGATAGCGGGCCACTCGTCGAGCAGTTCTTC.

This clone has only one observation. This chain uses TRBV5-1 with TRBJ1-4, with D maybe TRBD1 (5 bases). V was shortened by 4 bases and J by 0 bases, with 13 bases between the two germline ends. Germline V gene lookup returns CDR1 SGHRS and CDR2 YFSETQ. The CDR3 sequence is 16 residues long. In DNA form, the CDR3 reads TGCGCCAGCAGCGGCCGGGGCCTTGCAACTAATGAAAAACTGTTTTTT. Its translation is CASSGRGLATNEKLFF.

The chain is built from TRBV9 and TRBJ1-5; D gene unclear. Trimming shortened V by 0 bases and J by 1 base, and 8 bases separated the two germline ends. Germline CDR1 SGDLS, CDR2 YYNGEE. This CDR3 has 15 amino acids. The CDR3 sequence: CASSVDPISNQPQHF. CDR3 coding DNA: TGTGCCAGCAGCGTAGACCCGATAAGCAATCAGCCCCAGCATTTT.

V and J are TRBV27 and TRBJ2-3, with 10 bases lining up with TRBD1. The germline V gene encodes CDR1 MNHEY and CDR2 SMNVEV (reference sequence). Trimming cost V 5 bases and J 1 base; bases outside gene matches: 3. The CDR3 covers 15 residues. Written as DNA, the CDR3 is TGTGCCAGCAGTCAGGGACAGGGGCGCACAGATACGCAGTATTTT. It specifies CASSQGQGRTDTQYF.

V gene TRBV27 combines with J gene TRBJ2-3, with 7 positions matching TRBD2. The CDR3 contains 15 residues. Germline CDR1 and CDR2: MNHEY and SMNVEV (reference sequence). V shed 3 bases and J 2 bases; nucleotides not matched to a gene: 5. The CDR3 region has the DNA TGTGCCAGCAGTTTTAGCGGGCAGACCACAGATACGCAGTATTTT. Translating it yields CASSFSGQTTDTQYF.

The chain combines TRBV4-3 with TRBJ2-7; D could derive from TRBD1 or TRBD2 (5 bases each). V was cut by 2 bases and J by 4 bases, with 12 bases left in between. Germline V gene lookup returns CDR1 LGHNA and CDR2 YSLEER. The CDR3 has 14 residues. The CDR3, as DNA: TGCGCCAGCAGCCAAAAGTGGGGGTTTTACGAGCAGTACTTC. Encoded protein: CASSQKWGFYEQYF.